The sample holds one count of the clone carrying this T cell receptor beta chain. Its target is unknown. Germline CDR1 SGHTS, CDR2 YDEGEE. The CDR3 has 14 residues. The V gene lost 1 base and the J gene lost 5 bases, with 10 bases spanning the gap. These data come from a study of radiation and T cells in renal cell carcinoma. Study-wide context: Nephrectomy followed 15 Gy stereotactic body radiation by 4 weeks.

Time point reported: baseline pretreatment blood. Treatment given: 15 Gy SBRT to primary tumor, nephrectomy 4 weeks later. Study results and caveats: In blood, top tumor clones expanded by 2 weeks, shrinking by 4.

TCRdb's copy holds only in-frame clones and misses some; the assay was immunoSEQ multiplex PCR. Of approximately 94,000 clones detected, 70% to 85% appear once; the ten largest clones hold roughly 6.1%. The sample here was blood, taken from a patient whose treatment included radiotherapy and nephrectomy. The receptor was isolated from a man between 60 and 75 years old with renal cell carcinoma. The chain recombines TRBV5-8 with TRBJ1-5; unclear D gene. CDR3 bases: TGTGCCAGCAGCTTGCGGTTCGGTTATCAGCCCCAGCATTTT. Protein: CASSLRFGYQPQHF. Together with reference TRBV5-8 and TRBJ1-5, the CDR3 gives the full variable domain: EAGVTQSPTHLIKTRGQQATLRCSPISGHTSVYWYQQALGLGLQFLLWYDEGEERNRGNFPPRFSGRQFPNYSSELNVNALELEDSALYLCASSLRFGYQPQHFGDGTRLSIL.